Included here is one TCR beta chain sequence, with context. CDR1 is GTSNPN and CDR2 is SVGIG in the germline V gene (reference sequence). Trimming at V came to 1 base and at J to 5 bases, leaving 10 bases not matched to a gene. This CDR3 region has 15 residues. The data derive from a study of control samples from healthy donors and cancer patients. Method: immunoSEQ multiplex PCR; TCRdb's copy keeps in-frame clones and lacks some. Of about 83,000 clones in the sample, 90% to 95% were seen once. The TCR originated in a man between 45 and 60 years old in good health. The chain links TRBV30 to TRBJ1-2; 7 bases align to TRBD1. The specimen sequenced was blood. In DNA form, the CDR3 reads TGTGCCTGGAGTGCGAGGACAGGCCCAGTTTATGGCTACACCTTC. Protein product: CAWSARTGPVYGYTF.